The present entry profiles one TCR beta chain with its context. Its antigen is currently unknown. These data originate in a study of shared clonotypes between healthy human individuals. Study observations and caveats: Non-shared clonotypes had lower generation probabilities than those shared by all four donors. In a few donors, about 5% of naive CD4 clonotypes appeared in common. Naive subsets typically showed greater estimated richness than memory subsets.

The CD4+ fraction was divided into a CD45RA+ naive subset and a CD45RA-negative memory subset. This CDR3 has 15 residues. J gave up 5 bases and V 3 bases, and 4 bases lay outside the gene matches. Germline V CDR1 and CDR2: MDHEN, SYDVKM. Assay used: immunoSEQ multiplex PCR; TCRdb lists only in-frame clones, some missing. The repertoire holds more than 1,200,000 clones, roughly 98.5% seen once, with approximately 0.4% in the top ten. V and J are TRBV28 and TRBJ1-1, with TRBD1 identical over 12 bases. Sequenced sample: naive CD4+ T cells sorted from blood. The subset denotes: CD45RA+ positively selected. This receptor was identified in a man aged 25-40 years in good health. The chain's CDR3 is CASSLGTGGRTEAFF. The CDR3 region has the DNA TGTGCCAGCAGTTTGGGGACAGGGGGCCGGACTGAAGCTTTCTTT.